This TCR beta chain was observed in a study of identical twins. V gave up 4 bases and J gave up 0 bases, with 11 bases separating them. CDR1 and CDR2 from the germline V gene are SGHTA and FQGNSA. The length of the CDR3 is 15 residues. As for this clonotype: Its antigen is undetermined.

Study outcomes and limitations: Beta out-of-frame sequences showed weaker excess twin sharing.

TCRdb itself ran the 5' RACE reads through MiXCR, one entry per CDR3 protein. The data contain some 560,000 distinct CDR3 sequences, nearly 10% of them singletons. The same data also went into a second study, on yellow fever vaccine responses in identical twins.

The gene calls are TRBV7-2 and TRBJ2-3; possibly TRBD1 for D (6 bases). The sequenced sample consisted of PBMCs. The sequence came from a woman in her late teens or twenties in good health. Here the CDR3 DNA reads TGTGCCAGCAGCTCTACAGGGATTAGCACAGATACGCAGTATTTT. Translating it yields CASSSTGISTDTQYF.